The 20 T cell receptor beta chains listed next were all sequenced from one sample in a study of blood T cell repertoires in COVID-19. Clones were sequenced by immunoSEQ multiplex PCR, and TCRdb holds only the in-frame ones, with some missing. The sample shows around 150,000 clones, 87% of them seen only once. The sequenced sample consisted of peripheral blood. The receptors originated from a human donor in a cohort sampled during active COVID-19.

The rearrangement uses TRBV3-1 (or the pseudogene TRBV3-2) and TRBJ2-7; 9 bases map to TRBD2. Germline V lookup: CDR1 LGHDT, CDR2 YNNKEL (reference sequence). This CDR3 contains 15 residues. Germline trimming cut 3 bases from V and 2 bases from J; bases unmatched to any gene: 5. As DNA, the CDR3 is TGTGCCAGCAGCCAGTCGCTAGCGGGGACCTACGAGCAGTACTTC. It is translated as CASSQSLAGTYEQYF.

The rearrangement links TRBV4-1 to TRBJ2-5; 8 nucleotides align to TRBD1. The CDR3 is 13 amino acids. V lost 7 bases and J lost 5; bases outside the gene matches: 6. Germline V gives CDR1 MGHRA, CDR2 YSYEKL. The CDR3 region is CASKDRAKETQYF. The CDR3 DNA is TGCGCCAGCAAGGACAGGGCAAAGGAGACCCAGTACTTC.

This chain's CDR3 is CASSQVLAGGPRYNEQFF. DNA for the CDR3: TGTGCCAGCAGCCAAGTCCTAGCGGGAGGGCCAAGGTACAATGAGCAGTTCTTC. This sequence joins TRBV3-1 (or the pseudogene TRBV3-2) and TRBJ2-1; 12 bases agree with TRBD2. The ends lost 1 base at V and 4 bases at J; junction bases unmatched: 8. The CDR3 has 18 residues. Germline loops: CDR1 LGHDT, CDR2 YNNKEL (reference sequence).

The V and J genes are TRBV14 and TRBJ2-7; D ambiguous. Germline-derived CDR1 and CDR2 are SGHDN and FVKESK. The V gene lost 1 base and the J gene lost 2 bases, with 12 bases spanning the gap. The CDR3 length is 15 residues. CDR3 sequence reads: CASSQVGLLAYEQYF. The CDR3 DNA is TGTGCCAGCAGCCAAGTTGGGCTCCTTGCCTACGAGCAGTACTTC.

This clone came up once. This chain uses TRBV11-3 with TRBJ2-7, with a tentative D call TRBD2 (5 bases). V was trimmed by 2 bases and J by 6 bases, leaving 8 bases between them. Germline CDR1 and CDR2: SGHNT and YENEEA. CDR3 length equals 12 residues. DNA of the CDR3: TGTGCCAGCAGCTTACTAGGAGGCGAGCAGTACTTC. Its protein is CASSLLGGEQYF.

The genes are TRBV4-1 and TRBJ1-4; 8 bases map to TRBD1. V shed 4 bases, J shed 8 bases, and the junction held 12 bases outside the gene matches. CDR1 MGHRA and CDR2 YSYEKL come from the germline V gene. There are 16 residues in the CDR3. CDR3 bases: TGCGCCAGCAGCCGTGGGCAGGGGGCGCTGGTCGAAAAACTGTTTTTT. Translated, it gives CASSRGQGALVEKLFF.

There are a few counts of this clone. The rearrangement links TRBV25-1 to TRBJ2-5; D gene ambiguous. In germline, CDR1 is MGHDK, CDR2 SYGVNS. Trimming cost V 3 bases and J 2 bases, with 7 bases left between them. This CDR3 contains 13 residues. The CDR3 nucleotides are TGTGCCAGCAGTGATCCACAGCAAGAGACCCAGTACTTC. It encodes CASSDPQQETQYF. The complete variable domain, with remaining parts taken from reference TRBV25-1 and TRBJ2-5, reads EADIYQTPRYLVIGTGKKITLECSQTMGHDKMYWYQQDPGMELHLIHYSYGVNSTEKGDLSSESTVSRIRTEHFPLTLESARPSHTSQYLCASSDPQQETQYFGPGTRLLVL.

As DNA, the CDR3 is TGCAGCGCCCCGGGGGGCCATGGCTACACCTTC. Its translation is CSAPGGHGYTF. The chain has TRBV29-1 and TRBJ1-2; tentative D call: TRBD1 (6 bases). V lost 7 bases to trimming and J lost 6 bases, with 12 bases between them. Per the germline V gene, CDR1 is SQVTM and CDR2 is ANQGSEA. CDR3 length equals 11 residues.

J is TRBJ2-7 and V is TRBV6-1, with a tentative D call TRBD2 (6 bases). CDR3 length: 15 residues. V gave up 1 base and J gave up 5 bases, with 15 bases separating them. CDR1 is MNHNS, CDR2 SASEGT, per germline. CDR3 protein: CASSEGGGYTNEQYF. Here the CDR3 DNA reads TGTGCCAGCAGTGAAGGTGGGGGGTACACAAACGAGCAGTACTTC.

The CDR3 here is CASRNTWSHEQYF. Written as DNA, the CDR3 is TGTGCCAGCAGAAACACCTGGTCCCACGAGCAGTACTTC. The genes are TRBV6-5 and TRBJ2-7, with no clear D. This CDR3 region has 13 residues. Trimming cost V 6 bases and J 5 bases, with 14 bases left between them. In germline, CDR1 is MNHEY, CDR2 SVGAGI.

The chain uses TRBV6-5 and TRBJ2-5, with D perhaps matching TRBD2 (6 bases). With 5 bases removed from V and 5 bases from J, the gap between germline ends came to 18 bases. The CDR3 is 15 amino acids. Germline V gene lookup returns CDR1 MNHEY and CDR2 SVGAGI. CDR3 loop: CASSMTGDNGETQYF. For the CDR3, the DNA is TGTGCCAGCAGTATGACGGGAGATAACGGGGAGACCCAGTACTTC.

The chain joins TRBV5-4 to TRBJ1-4; 7 bases map to TRBD1. With V trimmed by 4 bases and J by 4 bases, 4 bases remained unmatched. CDR3 size: 14 residues. Per the germline V gene, CDR1 is SGHNT and CDR2 is YYREEE (reference sequence). This CDR3 is CASSRDSRNEKLFF. CDR3 in DNA: TGTGCCAGCAGCAGGGACAGCCGTAATGAAAAACTGTTTTTT.

This chain connects TRBV19 to TRBJ2-7, with D maybe TRBD2 (6 bases). Germline values: CDR1 LNHDA, CDR2 SQIVND (reference sequence). This CDR3 comprises 13 residues. Between the trimmed V and J ends, which lost 5 bases and 2 bases, there was a span of 10 bases. The CDR3: CASSRTNTYEQYF. The CDR3 DNA is TGTGCCAGTAGTCGGACTAACACCTACGAGCAGTACTTC.

The CDR3 is CASSVSAAGPNTQYF. CDR3 bases: TGTGCCAGCAGCGTATCCGCAGCGGGACCTAATACGCAGTATTTT. The gene calls are TRBV9 and TRBJ2-3, with TRBD2 matching over 7 bases. With V trimmed by 1 base and J by 7 bases, 9 bases remained unmatched. The CDR3 has 15 amino acids. Germline V gene data show CDR1 as SGDLS and CDR2 as YYNGEE. Variable domain in full (rest from reference TRBV9 and TRBJ2-3): DSGVTQTPKHLITATGQRVTLRCSPRSGDLSVYWYQQSLDQGLQFLIQYYNGEERAKGNILERFSAQQFPDLHSELNLSSLELGDSALYFCASSVSAAGPNTQYFGPGTRLTVL.

As for this clone: A much larger clone lies a single base off, so this may be a read error. V usage is TRBV11-2 and J usage is TRBJ1-1, with a possible D match to TRBD1 (6 bases). CDR3 length: 14 residues. V was clipped by 1 base and J by 1 base, with 7 bases between them. The germline CDR1 and CDR2 sequences are SGHAT and FQNNGV. CDR3 DNA sequence: TGTGCCAGCAGCTTAGGGACAGCGAACACTGAAGCTTTCTTT. It codes for CASSLGTANTEAFF. Full variable domain (outside the CDR3, taken from reference TRBV11-2 and TRBJ1-1): EAGVAQSPRYKIIEKRQSVAFWCNPISGHATLYWYQQILGQGPKLLIQFQNNGVVDDSQLPKDRFSAERLKGVDSTLKIQPAKLEDSAVYLCASSLGTANTEAFFGQGTRLTVV.

In this sample, this clone turned up a few times. The rearrangement joins TRBV19 to TRBJ2-2; maybe TRBD1 (6 bases). CDR3 length equals 14 residues. Per germline, CDR1 LNHDA and CDR2 SQIVND (reference sequence). The germline V and J ends were trimmed by 4 bases and 0 bases, with 6 bases remaining between them. CDR3 sequence reads: CASSRTANTGELFF. In DNA, the CDR3 is TGTGCCAGTAGTAGGACAGCGAACACCGGGGAGCTGTTTTTT.

The chain is built from TRBV9 and TRBJ1-2; 8 nucleotides agree with TRBD1. V shed 0 bases, J shed 8 bases, and the junction held 9 bases outside the gene matches. The CDR3 length is 15 residues. CDR1 and CDR2 from the germline V gene are SGDLS and YYNGEE. CDR3 bases: TGTGCCAGCAGCGTAGACGCAGGGGGCGGGAGAGGCTACACCTTC. It translates to CASSVDAGGGRGYTF.

The chain combines TRBV13 with TRBJ1-2; no reliable D call. The CDR3 extends over 16 amino acids. The ends were cut back, 1 base at V and 6 bases at J, with 18 bases in the middle. The V gene's germline CDR1 is PRHDT and CDR2 FYEKMQ (reference sequence). The CDR3 DNA reads as TGTGCCAGCAGCTTAGCCCGAGTTCGTTCCGGGGATGGCTACACCTTC. It specifies CASSLARVRSGDGYTF.

This chain connects TRBV9 to TRBJ2-7, with TRBD1 identical over 10 bases. The CDR3 length is 15 residues. The V segment lost 3 bases and the J segment 2 bases; nucleotides outside the gene matches: 5. Germline lookup yields CDR1 SGDLS and CDR2 YYNGEE. The CDR3 spells CASSDGQGGTYEQYF. CDR3 sequence (DNA): TGTGCCAGCAGCGATGGACAGGGGGGGACCTACGAGCAGTACTTC.

This sequence joins TRBV6-1 and TRBJ1-4, with D possibly TRBD1 on 5 matching bases. V was trimmed by 0 bases and J by 11 bases, leaving 10 bases between them. The CDR3 totals 13 residues. CDR1 MNHNS and CDR2 SASEGT come from the germline V gene. CDR3 coding DNA: TGTGCCAGCAGTGAAGCTCGGGGGGGGAAACTGTTTTTT. This encodes CASSEARGGKLFF.